These 18 T cell receptor beta chains originate from one sample sequenced in a study of blood T cell repertoires in COVID-19. The assay was immunoSEQ multiplex PCR, and TCRdb's table has in-frame clones only and misses some. The table shows 350,000 to 400,000 clones, with roughly 92% occurring only once. Material for sequencing was PBMCs or T cells enriched from blood (not recorded which). Receptors originate from a woman aged 40 to 55 who had been exposed to COVID-19.

The genes are TRBV7-3 and TRBJ2-5; TRBD1 aligns across 10 bases. The CDR3 is 14 amino acids. Germline V gives CDR1 SGHTA, CDR2 FQGTGA. Losses at the gene ends were 4 bases for V and 5 bases for J; bases not matched to a gene: 4. The CDR3 spells CASSSTGGTETQYF. The CDR3 coding sequence is TGTGCCAGCAGCTCGACAGGGGGCACGGAGACCCAGTACTTC.

V gene TRBV18 combines with J gene TRBJ1-1; 12 nucleotides line up with TRBD1. CDR3 length: 14 residues. V lost 6 bases and J lost 7; bases outside the gene matches: 6. From germline, CDR1 is KGHSH and CDR2 LQKENI. CDR3 in amino acids: CASSPGTGGNEAFF. In DNA, the CDR3 is TGTGCCAGCTCCCCCGGGACAGGGGGCAATGAAGCTTTCTTT.

The chain recombines TRBV29-1 with TRBJ2-1; TRBD1 is a possible D gene (5 bases). V was clipped by 6 bases and J by 5 bases, with 20 bases between them. There are 15 residues in the CDR3. CDR1 and CDR2 from the germline V gene are SQVTM and ANQGSEA. In nucleotides, the CDR3 is TGCAGCGTGACCTTAGGGGCCCACTTGGACAATGAGCAGTTCTTC. Its protein product is CSVTLGAHLDNEQFF.

The chain uses TRBV6-5 and TRBJ2-3; D unresolved. The CDR3 totals 13 residues. Between the trimmed V and J ends, which lost 6 bases and 5 bases, there was a span of 12 bases. The germline gives CDR1 MNHEY, CDR2 SVGAGI. This CDR3 reads CASSPPLRDTQYF. The CDR3 DNA reads as TGTGCCAGCAGCCCGCCCCTTAGAGATACGCAGTATTTT.

J is TRBJ2-1 and V is TRBV5-1; 11 bases agree with TRBD2. Germline CDR1 and CDR2: SGHRS and YFSETQ. V lost 3 bases, J lost 7 bases, and 6 bases stayed unmatched. The CDR3 sequence is 15 residues long. CDR3 bases: TGCGCCAGCAGCTCTACTAGCGGGAGAGTTAATGAGCAGTTCTTC. Residues: CASSSTSGRVNEQFF.

This rearrangement joins TRBV6-4 to TRBJ2-7, with a possible D match to TRBD1 (7 bases). This CDR3 spans 13 amino acids. The ends were cut back, 4 bases at V and 5 bases at J, with 12 bases in the middle. Germline CDR1 MRHNA, CDR2 SNTAGT. CDR3 bases: TGTGCCAGCAGTGTGACAGGGACTGACGAGCAGTACTTC. Its protein is CASSVTGTDEQYF.

This rearrangement joins TRBV6-5 to TRBJ2-7; weak D call: TRBD2 (6 bases). The CDR3 totals 13 residues. Trimming took off 6 bases at V and 6 bases at J, with 15 bases between the two ends. Germline loops: CDR1 MNHEY, CDR2 SVGAGI. CDR3 DNA: TGTGCCAGCAGAGTTAGGGGAGGTGGCGAGCAGTACTTC. Its protein product is CASRVRGGGEQYF.

This chain connects TRBV27 to TRBJ1-1; D unresolved. Trimming shortened V by 10 bases and J by 0 bases, and 18 bases separated the two germline ends. This CDR3 has 15 residues. Germline values: CDR1 MNHEY, CDR2 SMNVEV (reference sequence). The CDR3 protein is CAIKKSGSMNTEAFF. The CDR3 nucleotides read TGTGCCATCAAGAAGTCAGGTTCCATGAACACTGAAGCTTTCTTT.

This clone was seen once. This chain uses TRBV2 with TRBJ1-2; weak D call: TRBD1 (6 bases). The CDR3 is 13 amino acids. V lost 7 bases and J lost 4, with 13 bases in between. The germline V gene encodes CDR1 SNHLY and CDR2 FYNNEI. CDR3 DNA sequence: TGTGCCAGCAAGGGGGAGGGGGTCTATGGCTACACCTTC. It yields the protein CASKGEGVYGYTF. The full variable domain, its missing parts supplied by reference TRBV2 and TRBJ1-2, is EPEVTQTPSHQVTQMGQEVILRCVPISNHLYFYWYRQILGQKVEFLVSFYNNEISEKSEIFDDQFSVERPDGSNFTLKIRSTKLEDSAMYFCASKGEGVYGYTFGSGTRLTVV.

This clone was seen a single time. Other DNA sequences in the same sample also yield this CDR3. DNA for the CDR3: TGCGCCAGCAGCTTATCCGGGGGAAGCTACGAGCAGTACTTC. Amino acids: CASSLSGGSYEQYF. The chain is built from TRBV5-1 and TRBJ2-7; tentatively, D is TRBD2 (6 bases). V was trimmed by 2 bases and J by 3 bases, leaving 12 bases between them. The germline CDR1 and CDR2 sequences are SGHRS and YFSETQ. The CDR3 loop spans 14 amino acids.

The V call is TRBV7-9, the J call TRBJ2-3, with unresolved D. V was cut by 5 bases and J by 4 bases, with 10 bases left in between. CDR3 length equals 13 residues. Germline-derived CDR1 and CDR2 are SEHNR and FQNEAQ (reference sequence). The CDR3 DNA reads as TGTGCCAGCAGCCTAAGTTCGGCAGATACGCAGTATTTT. Its protein is CASSLSSADTQYF.

CDR3 amino acids: CATSDLSRTGGVPPTDTQYF. Written as DNA, the CDR3 is TGTGCCACCAGTGATTTGTCTAGAACAGGGGGCGTCCCCCCAACAGATACGCAGTATTTT. The genes are TRBV24-1 and TRBJ2-3; 9 bases are shared with TRBD1. The CDR3 loop spans 20 amino acids. Per the germline V gene, CDR1 is KGHDR and CDR2 is SFDVKD. Trimming removed 0 bases from V and 3 bases from J; junction bases left unmatched: 15.

The chain is built from TRBV7-8 and TRBJ2-7, with a tentative D call TRBD1 (5 bases). Trimming removed 3 bases at V and 7 bases at J, with 7 bases between. Per the germline V gene, CDR1 is SGHVS and CDR2 is FQNEAQ. This CDR3 has 11 amino acids. CDR3 nucleotide sequence: TGTGCCAGCAGCTTCCCAGGGGAGCAGTACTTC. It yields the protein CASSFPGEQYF.

The V and J genes are TRBV21-1 and TRBJ2-7; the listed D gene, TRBD1, was not tested against the DNA. TRBV21-1 constitutes a pseudogene. The CDR3 runs 14 residues. The CDR3: CASSKDRSPTEQYF. In nucleotides, the CDR3 is TGTGCCAGCAGCAAAGACAGGTCTCCTACGGAGCAGTACTTC.

The chain couples TRBV7-9 to TRBJ1-2; maybe TRBD1 (6 bases). The CDR3 extends over 15 amino acids. Germline V gene lookup returns CDR1 SEHNR and CDR2 FQNEAQ (reference sequence). Between the trimmed V and J ends, which lost 5 bases and 3 bases, there was a span of 16 bases. The CDR3 DNA reads as TGTGCCAGCAGCCCCGTGGGGGGGGCTGACTATGGCTACACCTTC. This sequence encodes CASSPVGGADYGYTF.

V usage is TRBV6-5 and J usage is TRBJ1-2; D call uncertain. V was shortened by 2 bases and J by 3 bases, with 16 bases between the two germline ends. The germline V gene has CDR1 MNHEY and CDR2 SVGAGI. The CDR3 totals 16 residues. DNA of the CDR3: TGTGCCAGCAGTTACGGGTTTGGAGGTTTGCACTATGGCTACACCTTC. Its protein product is CASSYGFGGLHYGYTF.

V gene TRBV7-2 combines with J gene TRBJ2-5; 11 bases line up with TRBD2. The CDR3 extends over 17 amino acids. After removal of 5 bases from V and 3 bases from J, the junction contained 11 bases not matched to a gene. Germline CDR1 and CDR2: SGHTA and FQGNSA. The CDR3, as DNA: TGTGCCAGCAGCCCCCGACCCTCTAGCGGGAGGAAAGAGACCCAGTACTTC. Protein product: CASSPRPSSGRKETQYF.

The chain is built from TRBV5-6 and TRBJ1-1; TRBD1 matches at 7 bases. This CDR3 comprises 15 residues. Germline CDR1 and CDR2: SGHDT and YYEEEE. The V gene end was trimmed by 0 bases and the J gene end by 0 bases; junction bases not matched to a gene: 2. The CDR3 protein is CASSLETGLNTEAFF. The CDR3, as DNA: TGTGCCAGCAGCTTGGAGACAGGGCTGAACACTGAAGCTTTCTTT.